Below are 25 T cell receptor beta chains sequenced from a single sample in a study of blood T cell repertoires in COVID-19. The method was immunoSEQ multiplex PCR; TCRdb's version includes in-frame clones alone and lacks a portion of them. The table records 150,000 to 200,000 clones, approximately 90% of them present only once. The sequenced sample consisted of peripheral blood. These TCRs come from a human donor in a cohort sampled during active COVID-19.

The gene calls are TRBV5-4 and TRBJ1-4, with 8 bases fitting TRBD1. Unmatched junction bases numbered 11, after V lost 0 bases and J lost 7 bases. The CDR3 loop spans 17 amino acids. In germline, CDR1 is SGHNT, CDR2 YYREEE (reference sequence). CDR3 protein: CASSLDPTGAGGEKLFF. The CDR3 coding sequence is TGTGCCAGCAGCTTGGACCCGACAGGGGCCGGGGGTGAAAAACTGTTTTTT.

The chain is built from TRBV24-1 and TRBJ2-7, with 11 bases aligning to TRBD1. The CDR3 runs 15 residues. From germline, CDR1 is KGHDR and CDR2 SFDVKD. The J segment lost 6 bases and the V segment lost 2 bases, leaving 5 bases of the junction unmatched. The CDR3: CATSDSRTGGSEQYF. The CDR3 DNA reads as TGTGCCACCAGTGATTCGCGGACAGGGGGCAGCGAGCAGTACTTC.

This chain connects TRBV7-2 to TRBJ2-7, with D perhaps matching TRBD2 (5 bases). This CDR3 comprises 13 residues. V dropped 1 base and J dropped 3 bases, with 7 bases sitting between them. Per germline, CDR1 SGHTA and CDR2 FQGNSA. CDR3 sequence: CASSLGAGYEQYF. CDR3 bases: TGTGCCAGCAGCTTAGGCGCGGGCTACGAGCAGTACTTC.

The chain carries TRBV2 and TRBJ2-7; 8 bases are a match to TRBD1. The V gene's germline CDR1 is SNHLY and CDR2 FYNNEI. The trim removed 6 bases at V and 8 bases at J, leaving 9 bases unmatched. This CDR3 contains 13 residues. CDR3 loop: CASRGQGPQQQYF. The DNA for the CDR3 is TGTGCCAGCAGAGGACAGGGTCCCCAACAGCAGTACTTC.

CDR3 coding DNA: TGTGCCAGCAGCAAGTACGGACAGGGTGGTGTGGTTCAGTACTTC. Amino acids: CASSKYGQGGVVQYF. The chain recombines TRBV5-6 with TRBJ2-4; 8 positions agree with TRBD1. This CDR3 has 15 residues. J gave up 11 bases and V 4 bases, and 14 bases lay outside the gene matches. Germline CDR1 reads SGHDT; CDR2 reads YYEEEE.

The chain has TRBV3-1 (or the pseudogene TRBV3-2) and TRBJ2-1; D is perhaps TRBD1 (7 bases). The V gene lost 0 bases and the J gene lost 14 bases, with 26 bases spanning the gap. Germline V gives CDR1 LGHDT, CDR2 YNNKEL (reference sequence). This CDR3 is built from 17 residues. CDR3 nucleotide sequence: TGTGCCAGCAGCCAAGATTCTGGAGGGGGCAGGAGACATACAAAGTTCTTC. Amino acid sequence: CASSQDSGGGRRHTKFF.

This clone was picked up a small number of times. The chain employs TRBV7-2 and TRBJ2-2; D ambiguous. Germline assignment: CDR1 SGHTA and CDR2 FQGNSA. Trimming took off 4 bases at V and 5 bases at J, with 5 bases between the two ends. CDR3 length: 12 amino acids. Here the CDR3 DNA reads TGTGCCAGCAGCTCTCTGACCGGGGAGCTGTTTTTT. Translating it yields CASSSLTGELFF.

This chain links TRBV29-1 with TRBJ2-1, with TRBD2 matching 7 bases. CDR3 size: 16 residues. Trimming at V came to 0 bases and at J to 4 bases, leaving 9 bases not matched to a gene. CDR1 and CDR2 (germline): SQVTM, ANQGSEA. CDR3: CSVEDVKRGRYNEQFF. The CDR3 DNA is TGCAGCGTTGAAGATGTGAAGCGGGGAAGATACAATGAGCAGTTCTTC.

This chain connects TRBV7-2 to TRBJ1-6; 10 bases line up with TRBD1. The trim removed 1 base at V and 10 bases at J, leaving 7 bases unmatched. CDR3 length equals 16 residues. Germline CDR1 reads SGHTA; CDR2 reads FQGNSA. The CDR3 here is CASSLGVGQGNSPLHF. DNA for the CDR3: TGTGCCAGCAGCTTAGGTGTGGGACAGGGGAACTCACCCCTCCACTTT. Full variable domain (missing parts from reference TRBV7-2 and TRBJ1-6): GAGVSQSPSNKVTEKGKDVELRCDPISGHTALYWYRQSLGQGLEFLIYFQGNSAPDKSGLPSDRFSAERTGGSVSTLTIQRTQQEDSAVYLCASSLGVGQGNSPLHFGNGTRLTVT.

There are many counts of this clone. The chain uses TRBV11-2 and TRBJ1-3, with a possible D match to TRBD1 (5 bases). Germline loops: CDR1 SGHAT, CDR2 FQNNGV. The CDR3 extends over 15 amino acids. V shed 0 bases and J shed 4 bases, with 10 bases lying between them. The CDR3 bases are TGTGCCAGCAGCTTAGATCGGGGGGTCGGAAACACCATATATTTT. Amino acid sequence: CASSLDRGVGNTIYF.

V usage is TRBV6-5 and J usage is TRBJ2-2; TRBD1 matches 8 bases. Germline V lookup: CDR1 MNHEY, CDR2 SVGAGI. V dropped 0 bases and J dropped 5; count of bases not matched to a gene: 5. The CDR3 has 16 amino acids. Written as DNA, the CDR3 is TGTGCCAGCAGTTACTCGGGCAGGGGGCCGACCGGGGAGCTGTTTTTT. Its protein product is CASSYSGRGPTGELFF.

The gene calls are TRBV7-2 and TRBJ2-5, with TRBD2 matching 7 bases. J gave up 5 bases and V 1 base, and 7 bases lay outside the gene matches. The CDR3 has 15 amino acids. CDR1 is SGHTA and CDR2 is FQGNSA in the germline V gene. The CDR3 sequence is CASSLGGGSSETQYF. The CDR3 nucleotides read TGTGCCAGCAGCTTAGGAGGCGGGAGTTCTGAGACCCAGTACTTC.

The rearrangement links TRBV5-1 to TRBJ2-7; 14 nucleotides agree with TRBD2. The CDR3 contains 19 residues. The V gene end was trimmed by 0 bases and the J gene end by 4 bases; junction bases not matched to a gene: 12. Germline lookup yields CDR1 SGHRS and CDR2 YFSETQ. CDR3 loop: CASSLVPPGTSGRLYEQYF. Written as DNA, the CDR3 is TGCGCCAGCAGCTTGGTGCCCCCCGGGACTAGCGGGAGACTTTACGAGCAGTACTTC.

CDR3 sequence (DNA): TGTGCCAGCAGCGTCGCTAGCGGGGTACAAGAGACCCAGTACTTC. It codes for CASSVASGVQETQYF. The chain uses TRBV5-4 and TRBJ2-5; 9 positions match TRBD2. Germline CDR1 is SGHNT and CDR2 is YYREEE (reference sequence). The CDR3 is 15 amino acids. V shed 4 bases and J 2 bases; nucleotides not matched to a gene: 6.

The rearrangement links TRBV5-8 to TRBJ2-5, with D tentatively TRBD1 (5 bases). Germline CDR1 SGHTS, CDR2 YDEGEE. V was shortened by 2 bases and J by 4 bases, with 15 bases between the two germline ends. This CDR3 spans 15 amino acids. This CDR3 is CASSFFGQGGETQYF. The CDR3 region has the DNA TGTGCCAGCAGCTTCTTCGGGCAGGGCGGAGAGACCCAGTACTTC. The full variable domain, in which reference TRBV5-8 and TRBJ2-5 provide the parts outside the CDR3, is EAGVTQSPTHLIKTRGQQATLRCSPISGHTSVYWYQQALGLGLQFLLWYDEGEERNRGNFPPRFSGRQFPNYSSELNVNALELEDSALYLCASSFFGQGGETQYFGPGTRLLVL.

The gene calls are TRBV10-1 and TRBJ2-3; 7 bases map to TRBD2. Germline V lookup: CDR1 WNHNN, CDR2 SYGVQD (reference sequence). V shed 3 bases and J 2 bases; nucleotides not matched to a gene: 5. The CDR3 length is 15 residues. The CDR3 sequence: CASSEHLAATDTQYF. CDR3 bases: TGCGCCAGCAGTGAACATCTAGCGGCCACAGATACGCAGTATTTT.

Turning to this clone: This sample includes further DNA sequences coding for the same CDR3. CDR3 in DNA: TGTGCCAGCAGCCCGAGCGGGGGGCCCTACGAGCAGTACTTC. Protein sequence: CASSPSGGPYEQYF. The gene calls are TRBV7-2 and TRBJ2-7; TRBD2 agrees at 9 bases. The length of the CDR3 is 14 residues. The J segment lost 2 bases and the V segment lost 5 bases, leaving 4 bases of the junction unmatched. Per germline, CDR1 SGHTA and CDR2 FQGNSA.

This chain joins TRBV11-1 and TRBJ2-3, with D perhaps matching TRBD2 (6 bases). Trimming pared 5 bases from V and 4 bases from J, leaving 13 bases between. Germline V gene sequence: CDR1 SGHAT, CDR2 FQDESV (reference sequence). CDR3 length equals 14 residues. The CDR3 bases are TGTGCCAGCAGCCCGAGGAGGGGAGCAGATACGCAGTATTTT. Its translation is CASSPRRGADTQYF.

The table lists this clone with a count of one. The V gene is TRBV7-2, the J gene TRBJ2-5; 7 nucleotides align to TRBD1. CDR3 length: 16 amino acids. Germline CDR1 reads SGHTA; CDR2 reads FQGNSA. The V and J ends lost 5 bases and 5 bases, in that order; junction bases with no gene match: 14. This chain's CDR3 is CASSQQPGGNGETQYF. The CDR3 region has the DNA TGTGCCAGCAGCCAACAGCCAGGGGGTAATGGGGAGACCCAGTACTTC.

The rearrangement joins TRBV5-1 to TRBJ2-3; 12 bases map to TRBD2. V shed 4 bases and J 7 bases; nucleotides not matched to a gene: 7. Germline CDR1 SGHRS, CDR2 YFSETQ. This CDR3 contains 15 residues. As DNA, the CDR3 is TGCGCCAGCAGCCCTAGCGGGGGGGCGACAAATACGCAGTATTTT. Its protein product is CASSPSGGATNTQYF.

The V and J genes are TRBV7-9 and TRBJ2-2; D perhaps matches TRBD1 (6 bases). With 7 bases removed from V and 1 base from J, the gap between germline ends came to 16 bases. The germline CDR1 and CDR2 sequences are SEHNR and FQNEAQ (reference sequence). The CDR3 contains 16 residues. This CDR3 is CASTRRAGVNTGELFF. In DNA, the CDR3 is TGTGCCAGCACCCGAAGGGCAGGGGTGAACACCGGGGAGCTGTTTTTT. Variable domain in full (rest from reference TRBV7-9 and TRBJ2-2): DTGVSQNPRHKITKRGQNVTFRCDPISEHNRLYWYRQTLGQGPEFLTYFQNEAQLEKSRLLSDRFSAERPKGSFSTLEIQRTEQGDSAMYLCASTRRAGVNTGELFFGEGSRLTVL.

V usage is TRBV7-9 and J usage is TRBJ2-1, with D unclear. Trimming took 1 base from V and 5 from J, leaving 6 bases between them. The length of the CDR3 is 13 residues. CDR1 is SEHNR and CDR2 is FQNEAQ in the germline V gene (reference sequence). CDR3: CASSLGLHNEQFF. The CDR3 DNA sequence: TGTGCCAGCAGCTTAGGACTTCACAATGAGCAGTTCTTC.

The chain combines TRBV13 with TRBJ2-7; no definite D call. The CDR3 totals 15 residues. V lost 2 bases and J 0 bases, leaving 11 bases between the germline ends. Germline V gene sequence: CDR1 PRHDT, CDR2 FYEKMQ (reference sequence). The CDR3 protein is CASSLLQAGSYEQYF. The CDR3 DNA follows: TGTGCCAGCAGCTTACTCCAGGCCGGCTCCTACGAGCAGTACTTC.

The chain combines TRBV2 with TRBJ2-2; 7 nucleotides line up with TRBD2. The CDR3 extends over 15 amino acids. Looked up from germline, CDR1 is SNHLY and CDR2 is FYNNEI. Trimming cost V 6 bases and J 5 bases; bases outside gene matches: 9. Written as DNA, the CDR3 is TGTGCCAGCAGAAGGCAGCGGGATGTGACCGGGGAGCTGTTTTTT. It is translated as CASRRQRDVTGELFF.

The chain carries TRBV27 and TRBJ2-7; 7 nucleotides line up with TRBD1. CDR3 length equals 14 residues. V shed 0 bases and J 6 bases; nucleotides not matched to a gene: 5. From germline, CDR1 is MNHEY and CDR2 SMNVEV (reference sequence). CDR3 bases: TGTGCCAGCAGTTTATCTGGGACAGACGGCGAGCAGTACTTC. Residues: CASSLSGTDGEQYF.